Listed below are T cell receptor beta chains from one sample, sequenced in a study of T cells in localized non-small cell lung cancer. Method: immunoSEQ multiplex PCR; TCRdb's copy keeps in-frame clones and lacks some. The repertoire has approximately 65,000 clones, 81% of them found once; the top ten carry roughly 4.8%. The input for sequencing was PBMCs, taken before any cancer treatment. These receptors all come from a man aged 35-69 years with stage II lung adenocarcinoma. CDR3s include the opening cysteine and the closing phenylalanine or tryptophan. The D gene is left open where the match is weak. Clone size appears in some rows only: once, few, many, or a class for an expanded clone.

v_call	d_call	clone_size	j_call	cdr3_aa	cdr3_nt
TRBV30	TRBD1	NA	TRBJ1-2	CAWSGTGGLNYYGYTF	TGTGCCTGGAGTGGGACAGGGGGCTTGAATTACTATGGCTACACCTTC
TRBV28	TRBD2	few	TRBJ2-1	CASGRGGNEQFF	TGTGCCAGCGGGAGGGGAGGGAATGAGCAGTTCTTC
TRBV5-1	TRBD1	NA	TRBJ1-4	CASSLGDSRGGVGKLFF	TGCGCCAGCAGCTTGGGGGACAGCAGGGGCGGAGTGGGAAAACTGTTTTTT
TRBV5-5	NA	once	TRBJ1-1	CASSRLAGSMNTEAFF	TGTGCCAGCAGCCGCCTGGCAGGGAGCATGAACACTGAAGCTTTCTTT
TRBV14	NA	NA	TRBJ1-2	CASSQGEGHYGYTF	TGTGCCAGCAGCCAAGGAGAGGGTCACTATGGCTACACCTTC
TRBV9	TRBD1	NA	TRBJ2-5	CASSPTGAKETQYF	TGTGCCAGCAGTCCCACAGGGGCGAAAGAGACCCAGTACTTC
TRBV21-1	NA	once	TRBJ1-1	CASSKAGQGDEGNTEAFF	TGTGCCAGCAGCAAAGCGGGACAGGGGGATGAGGGGAACACTGAAGCTTTCTTT
TRBV9	NA	once	TRBJ2-2	CASSVQENPNTGELFF	TGTGCCAGCAGCGTACAGGAAAATCCGAACACCGGGGAGCTGTTTTTT
TRBV27	NA	NA	TRBJ2-3	CASSISSEGRPGDTQYF	TGTGCCAGCAGTATCTCCTCCGAGGGTAGGCCCGGAGATACGCAGTATTTT
TRBV11-3	TRBD1	few	TRBJ2-7	CASSLGDSYEQYF	TGTGCCAGCAGCTTAGGGGACAGCTACGAGCAGTACTTC
TRBV5-1	NA	NA	TRBJ2-1	CASSPGFNEQFF	TGCGCCAGCAGTCCAGGATTCAATGAGCAGTTCTTC
TRBV30	NA	medium-sized	TRBJ1-1	CAWSGATGTEAFF	TGTGCCTGGAGTGGTGCCACAGGCACTGAAGCTTTCTTT
TRBV6-1	TRBD1	NA	TRBJ2-7	CASSRQGASYEQYF	TGTGCCAGCAGTAGACAGGGGGCGTCCTACGAGCAGTACTTC
TRBV11-2	NA	NA	TRBJ1-4	CASSPSDRRPEKLFF	TGTGCCAGCAGCCCCTCCGACAGGAGACCTGAAAAACTGTTTTTT
TRBV18	TRBD2	NA	TRBJ2-1	CASSPLLAGGDEQFF	TGTGCCAGCTCACCATTACTAGCGGGAGGCGATGAGCAGTTCTTC
TRBV2	NA	NA	TRBJ1-5	CASSRAGNQPQHF	TGTGCCAGCAGTAGGGCCGGCAATCAGCCCCAGCATTTT